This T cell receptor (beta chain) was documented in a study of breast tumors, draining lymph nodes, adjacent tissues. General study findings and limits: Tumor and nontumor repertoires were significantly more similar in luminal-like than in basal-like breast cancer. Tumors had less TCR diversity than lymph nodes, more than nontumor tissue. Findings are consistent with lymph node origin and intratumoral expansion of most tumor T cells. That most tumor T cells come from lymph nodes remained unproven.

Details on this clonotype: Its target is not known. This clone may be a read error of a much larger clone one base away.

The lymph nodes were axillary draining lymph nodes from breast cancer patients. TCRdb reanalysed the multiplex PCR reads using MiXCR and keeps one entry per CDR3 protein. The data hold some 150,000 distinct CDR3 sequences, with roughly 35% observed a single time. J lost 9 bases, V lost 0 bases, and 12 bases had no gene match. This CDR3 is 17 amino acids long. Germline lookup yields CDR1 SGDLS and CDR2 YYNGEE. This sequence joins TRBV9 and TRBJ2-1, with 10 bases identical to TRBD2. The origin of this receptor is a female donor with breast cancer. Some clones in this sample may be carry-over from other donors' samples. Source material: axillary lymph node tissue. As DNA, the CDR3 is TGTGCCAGCAGCGTAGAGGTATCTAGCGGGGGACCAACTGAGCAGTTCTTC. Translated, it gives CASSVEVSSGGPTEQFF.